This TCR beta chain was obtained from a study of spatial heterogeneity in lung cancer (dated 2019 in TCRdb). General notes on the study: Beta-chain transcripts were consistently detected in greater numbers than alpha-chain transcripts, which likely reflects a higher abundance of beta-chain transcripts. In non-small cell lung cancer, the study made a quantitative comparison of TCR alpha and beta repertoires among multiple tumor regions, matched nontumor lung and blood. At surgery, roughly 220 tumor regions, fewer than 85 matched nontumor lung samples and a few dozen PBMC samples were TCR-sequenced for both alpha and beta chains. In the raw uncorrected reads, each unique combination of TCR and UMI appeared more than ten times on average. Nonsynonymous mutation counts, determined by whole-exome sequencing of tumor tissue, were related to features of the TCR repertoire. Points the paper makes about the study in general: Ubiquitous expanded tumor TCRs showed up in blood more often at tumor resection than at routine follow-up. Additional single-cell paired TCR alpha and beta sequencing was considered necessary to confirm, at a functional level, the hypothesis that regional TCRs recognize regional mutations.

At least ten counts were recorded for this clonotype. The specificity of this receptor is unknown. Within one base of it there is no much larger clone, and no base qualities were kept. Library preparation used 5' RACE. The run used a NextSeq 500. The TCR library protocol attached a unique molecular identifier to each TCR cDNA molecule to allow correction of PCR and sequencing errors. The paper's processing steps were these. TCR identification, UMI-based error correction and CDR3 extraction were performed with Decombinator tools. TCRs above a frequency of 2 per 1,000, corresponding to the top 1% of the tumor frequency distribution, were defined as expanded. Each repertoire was subsampled 100 times to 5,000 TCRs, after which Renyi diversity was computed with the R vegan package. CDR3 similarity networks were built from amino acid triplet string-kernel similarity, with CDR3s being connected when pairwise similarity was above 0.82. Using fastp trimming at Q25 and MiXCR clonotype assembly, TCRdb reanalyzed the public sequencing data and kept in-frame beta chains. Each entry is one CDR3 protein sequence, shown with its most common DNA and genes. The V and J calls and clone size are TCRdb's, not the authors'. Recorded for this sample are 60,000 or so distinct CDR3 sequences; roughly 6.4% of them occurred a single time. The ten largest clones capture under 15% of the sample.

V is shortened by 1 base, J by 1 base, and the region joining them spans 7 bases. Its CDR3 holds 14 amino acids, cysteine through phenylalanine. The kept DNA is CDR3 alone, 42 bases in frame from the first base. From the germline V gene (reference sequence), CDR1 is LGHDT and CDR2 is YNNKEL. Interpreted using the paper, the time point label stands for: sample taken at primary tumor resection. The donors were some 72 patients from the lung TRACERx cohort who had early-stage, untreated non-small cell lung cancer. For TCR sequencing, whole RNA was extracted from tumor and nontumor lung tissue, or from cryopreserved PBMC samples, and no cell sorting was done. A patient was chosen for TCR sequencing only when enough RNA was available from at least two tumor regions.

The sample here was PBMCs, taken at surgery. This chain joins TRBV3-1 to TRBJ1-1, with a weak D call of TRBD1 (5 bases match). The origin of this receptor is a female donor with early-stage non-small cell lung cancer. The DNA sequence reads TGTGCCAGCAGCCAAGGACAGCCGAACACTGAAGCTTTCTTT. Its product reads: CASSQGQPNTEAFF. Where the CDR3 stops, the reference TRBV3-1 and TRBJ1-1 genes take over; the full variable domain is DTAVSQTPKYLVTQMGNDKSIKCEQNLGHDTMYWYKQDSKKFLKIMFSYNNKELIINETVPNRFSPKSPDKAHLNLHINSLELGDSAVYFCASSQGQPNTEAFFGQGTRLTVV.